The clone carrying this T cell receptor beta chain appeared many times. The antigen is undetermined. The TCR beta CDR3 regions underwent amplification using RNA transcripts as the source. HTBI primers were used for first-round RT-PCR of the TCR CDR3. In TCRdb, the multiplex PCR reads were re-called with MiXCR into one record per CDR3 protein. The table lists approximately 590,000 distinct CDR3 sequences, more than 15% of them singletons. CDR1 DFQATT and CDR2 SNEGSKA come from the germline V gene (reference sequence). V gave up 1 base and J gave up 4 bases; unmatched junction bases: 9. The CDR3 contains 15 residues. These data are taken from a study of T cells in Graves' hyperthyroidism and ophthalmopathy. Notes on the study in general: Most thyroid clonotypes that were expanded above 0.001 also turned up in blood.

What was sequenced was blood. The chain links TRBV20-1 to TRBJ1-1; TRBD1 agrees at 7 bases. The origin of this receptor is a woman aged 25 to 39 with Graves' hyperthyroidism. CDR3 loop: CSARAPPTGVTEAFF. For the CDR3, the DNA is TGCAGTGCTAGAGCCCCGCCCACAGGGGTCACTGAAGCTTTCTTT.